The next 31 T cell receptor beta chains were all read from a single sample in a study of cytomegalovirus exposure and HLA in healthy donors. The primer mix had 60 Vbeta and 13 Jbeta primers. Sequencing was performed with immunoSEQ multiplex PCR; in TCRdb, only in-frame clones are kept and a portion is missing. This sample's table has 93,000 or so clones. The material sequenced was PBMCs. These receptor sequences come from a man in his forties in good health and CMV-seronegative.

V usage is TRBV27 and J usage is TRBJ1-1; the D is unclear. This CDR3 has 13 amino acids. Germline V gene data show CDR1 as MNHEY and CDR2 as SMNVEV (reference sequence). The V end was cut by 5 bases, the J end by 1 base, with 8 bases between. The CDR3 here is CASSPRRNTEAFF. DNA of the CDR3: TGTGCCAGCAGTCCCCGGAGGAACACTGAAGCTTTCTTT.

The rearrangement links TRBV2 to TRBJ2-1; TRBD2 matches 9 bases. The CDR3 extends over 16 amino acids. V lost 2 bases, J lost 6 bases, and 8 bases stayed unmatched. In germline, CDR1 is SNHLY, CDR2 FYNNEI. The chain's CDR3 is CASSERRRGGRNEQFF. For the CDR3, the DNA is TGTGCCAGCAGTGAAAGGCGGCGGGGGGGCCGCAATGAGCAGTTCTTC.

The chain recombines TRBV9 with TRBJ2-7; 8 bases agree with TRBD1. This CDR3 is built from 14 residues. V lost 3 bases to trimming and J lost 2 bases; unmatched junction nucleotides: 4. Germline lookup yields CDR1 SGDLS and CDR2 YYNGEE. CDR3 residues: CASSAGTGPYEQYF. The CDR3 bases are TGTGCCAGCAGCGCCGGGACAGGCCCCTACGAGCAGTACTTC.

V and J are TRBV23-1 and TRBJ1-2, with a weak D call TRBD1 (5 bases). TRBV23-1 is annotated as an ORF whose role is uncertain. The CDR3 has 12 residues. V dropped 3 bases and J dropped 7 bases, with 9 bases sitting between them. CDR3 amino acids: CASSHQGCGYTF. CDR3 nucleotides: TGCGCCAGCAGTCACCAGGGATGTGGCTACACCTTC.

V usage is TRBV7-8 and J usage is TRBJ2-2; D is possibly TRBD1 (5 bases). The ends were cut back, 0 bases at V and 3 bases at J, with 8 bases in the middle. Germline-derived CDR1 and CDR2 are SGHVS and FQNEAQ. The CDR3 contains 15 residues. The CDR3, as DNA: TGTGCCAGCAGCTTAGCAGGGGTTTACACCGGGGAGCTGTTTTTT. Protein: CASSLAGVYTGELFF.

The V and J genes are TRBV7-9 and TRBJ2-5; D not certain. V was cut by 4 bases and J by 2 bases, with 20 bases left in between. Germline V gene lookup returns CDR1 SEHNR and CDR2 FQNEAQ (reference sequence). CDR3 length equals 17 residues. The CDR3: CASSSNKKWASQETQYF. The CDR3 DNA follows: TGTGCCAGCAGCTCAAACAAAAAGTGGGCATCTCAAGAGACCCAGTACTTC. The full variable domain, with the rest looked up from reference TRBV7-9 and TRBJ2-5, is DTGVSQNPRHKITKRGQNVTFRCDPISEHNRLYWYRQTLGQGPEFLTYFQNEAQLEKSRLLSDRFSAERPKGSFSTLEIQRTEQGDSAMYLCASSSNKKWASQETQYFGPGTRLLVL.

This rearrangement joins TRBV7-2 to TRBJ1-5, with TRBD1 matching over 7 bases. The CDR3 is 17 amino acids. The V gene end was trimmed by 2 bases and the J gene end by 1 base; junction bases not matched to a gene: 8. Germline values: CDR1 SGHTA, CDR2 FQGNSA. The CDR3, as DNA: TGTGCCAGCAGCTTAATCCTGACAGGGTTGAGCAATCAGCCCCAGCATTTT. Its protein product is CASSLILTGLSNQPQHF. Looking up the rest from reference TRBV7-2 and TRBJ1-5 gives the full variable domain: GAGVSQSPSNKVTEKGKDVELRCDPISGHTALYWYRQSLGQGLEFLIYFQGNSAPDKSGLPSDRFSAERTGGSVSTLTIQRTQQEDSAVYLCASSLILTGLSNQPQHFGDGTRLSIL.

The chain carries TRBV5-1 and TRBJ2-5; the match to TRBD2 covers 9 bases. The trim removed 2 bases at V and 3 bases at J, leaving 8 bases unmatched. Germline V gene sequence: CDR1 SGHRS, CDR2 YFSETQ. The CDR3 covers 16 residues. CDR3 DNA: TGCGCCAGCAGCTTAGAAGCGGGAGGCCCTGAAGAGACCCAGTACTTC. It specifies CASSLEAGGPEETQYF.

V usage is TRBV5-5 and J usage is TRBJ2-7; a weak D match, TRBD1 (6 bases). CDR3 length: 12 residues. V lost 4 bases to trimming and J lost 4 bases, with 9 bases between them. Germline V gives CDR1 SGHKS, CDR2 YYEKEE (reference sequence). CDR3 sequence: CASSQDSYEQYF. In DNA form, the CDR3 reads TGTGCCAGCAGCCAGGACAGTTACGAGCAGTACTTC.

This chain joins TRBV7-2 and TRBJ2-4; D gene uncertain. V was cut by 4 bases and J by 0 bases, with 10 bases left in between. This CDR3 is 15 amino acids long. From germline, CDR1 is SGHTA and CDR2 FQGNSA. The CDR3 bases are TGTGCCAGCAGCTCCGTGACTGTAGCCAAAAACATTCAGTACTTC. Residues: CASSSVTVAKNIQYF.

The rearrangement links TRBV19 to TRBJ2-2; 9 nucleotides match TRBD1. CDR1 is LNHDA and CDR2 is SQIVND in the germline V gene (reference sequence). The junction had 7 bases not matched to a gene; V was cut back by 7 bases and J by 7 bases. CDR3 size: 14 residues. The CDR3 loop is CASTTTGGYGELFF. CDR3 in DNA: TGTGCCAGTACCACGACAGGGGGTTACGGGGAGCTGTTTTTT. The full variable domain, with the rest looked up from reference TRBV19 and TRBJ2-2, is DGGITQSPKYLFRKEGQNVTLSCEQNLNHDAMYWYRQDPGQGLRLIYYSQIVNDFQKGDIAEGYSVSREKKESFPLTVTSAQKNPTAFYLCASTTTGGYGELFFGEGSRLTVL.

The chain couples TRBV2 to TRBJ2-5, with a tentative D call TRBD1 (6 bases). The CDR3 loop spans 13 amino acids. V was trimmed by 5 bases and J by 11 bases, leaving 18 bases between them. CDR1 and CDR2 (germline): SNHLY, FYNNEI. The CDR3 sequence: CASSKGVVGEQYF. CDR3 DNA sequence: TGTGCCAGCAGTAAGGGGGTCGTGGGGGAGCAGTACTTC.

The chain's CDR3 is CASKGHGYNEKLFF. The CDR3 DNA follows: TGTGCCAGCAAAGGACATGGGTATAATGAAAAACTGTTTTTT. V and J are TRBV25-1 and TRBJ1-4; D is perhaps TRBD1 (5 bases). There are 14 residues in the CDR3. The germline V gene encodes CDR1 MGHDK and CDR2 SYGVNS. Trimming cost V 7 bases and J 4 bases, with 13 bases left between them.

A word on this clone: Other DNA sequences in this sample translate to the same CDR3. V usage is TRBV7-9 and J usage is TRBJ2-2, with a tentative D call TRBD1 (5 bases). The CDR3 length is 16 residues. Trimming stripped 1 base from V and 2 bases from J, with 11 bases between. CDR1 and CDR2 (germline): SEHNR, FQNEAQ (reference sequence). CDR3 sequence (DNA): TGTGCCAGCAGCTTAGTAACAGGCAGTAACACCGGGGAGCTGTTTTTT. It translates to CASSLVTGSNTGELFF.

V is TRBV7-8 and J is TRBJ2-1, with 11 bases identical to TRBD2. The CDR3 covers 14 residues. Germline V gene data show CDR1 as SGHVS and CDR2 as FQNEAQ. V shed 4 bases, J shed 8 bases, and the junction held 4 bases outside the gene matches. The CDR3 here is CASSSTSGNDEQFF. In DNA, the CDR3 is TGTGCCAGCAGCTCGACTAGCGGGAACGATGAGCAGTTCTTC.

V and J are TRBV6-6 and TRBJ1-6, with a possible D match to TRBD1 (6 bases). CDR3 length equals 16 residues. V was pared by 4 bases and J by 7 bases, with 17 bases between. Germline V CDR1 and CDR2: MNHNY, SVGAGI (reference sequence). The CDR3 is CASSFLSTGTNSPLHF. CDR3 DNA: TGTGCCAGCAGTTTCCTTTCAACAGGGACAAATTCACCCCTCCACTTT.

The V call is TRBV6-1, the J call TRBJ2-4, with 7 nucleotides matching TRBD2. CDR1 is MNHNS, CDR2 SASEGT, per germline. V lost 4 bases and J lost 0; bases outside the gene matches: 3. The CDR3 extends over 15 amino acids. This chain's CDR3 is CASSVERGAKNIQYF. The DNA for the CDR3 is TGTGCCAGCAGTGTGGAGCGGGGAGCCAAAAACATTCAGTACTTC.

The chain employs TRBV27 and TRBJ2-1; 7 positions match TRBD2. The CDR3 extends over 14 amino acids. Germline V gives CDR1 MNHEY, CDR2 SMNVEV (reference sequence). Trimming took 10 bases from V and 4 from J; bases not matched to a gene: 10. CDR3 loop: CATSPGTNYNEQFF. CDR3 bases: TGTGCCACCTCCCCCGGGACTAATTACAATGAGCAGTTCTTC.

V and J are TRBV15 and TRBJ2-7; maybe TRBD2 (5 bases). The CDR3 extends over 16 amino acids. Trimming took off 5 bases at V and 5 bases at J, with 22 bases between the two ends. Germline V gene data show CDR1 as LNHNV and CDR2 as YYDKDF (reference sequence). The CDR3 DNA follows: TGTGCCACCAGCCCAGCACGGGGATTGGGTACTAACGAGCAGTACTTC. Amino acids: CATSPARGLGTNEQYF.

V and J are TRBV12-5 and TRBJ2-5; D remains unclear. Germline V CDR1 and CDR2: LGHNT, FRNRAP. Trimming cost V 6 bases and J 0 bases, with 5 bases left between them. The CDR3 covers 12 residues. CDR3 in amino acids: CASGLDQETQYF. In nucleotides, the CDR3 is TGTGCTAGTGGGTTAGACCAAGAGACCCAGTACTTC.

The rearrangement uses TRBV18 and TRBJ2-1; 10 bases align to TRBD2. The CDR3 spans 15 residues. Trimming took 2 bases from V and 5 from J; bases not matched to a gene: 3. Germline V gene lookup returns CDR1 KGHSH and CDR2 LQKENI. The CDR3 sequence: CASSPSLAGDNEQFF. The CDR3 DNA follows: TGTGCCAGCTCACCAAGTCTAGCGGGAGACAATGAGCAGTTCTTC.

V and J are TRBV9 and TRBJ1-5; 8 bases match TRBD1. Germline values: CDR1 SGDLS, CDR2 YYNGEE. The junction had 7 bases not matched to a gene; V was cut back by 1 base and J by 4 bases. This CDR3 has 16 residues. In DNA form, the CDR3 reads TGTGCCAGCAGCGTAAGAGGGCAGGGGGCGAATCAGCCCCAGCATTTT. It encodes CASSVRGQGANQPQHF.

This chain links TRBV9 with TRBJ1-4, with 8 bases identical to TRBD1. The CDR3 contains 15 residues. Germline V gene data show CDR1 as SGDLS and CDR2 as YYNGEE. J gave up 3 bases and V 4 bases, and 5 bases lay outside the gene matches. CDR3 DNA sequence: TGTGCCAGCAGCCCACGGACAGGGTCTAATGAAAAACTGTTTTTT. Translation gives CASSPRTGSNEKLFF. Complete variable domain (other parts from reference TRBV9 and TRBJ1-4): DSGVTQTPKHLITATGQRVTLRCSPRSGDLSVYWYQQSLDQGLQFLIQYYNGEERAKGNILERFSAQQFPDLHSELNLSSLELGDSALYFCASSPRTGSNEKLFFGSGTQLSVL.

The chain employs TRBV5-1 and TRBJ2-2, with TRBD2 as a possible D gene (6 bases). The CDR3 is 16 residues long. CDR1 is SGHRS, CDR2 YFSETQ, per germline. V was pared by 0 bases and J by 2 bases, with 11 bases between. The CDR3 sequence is CASSLVVAANTGELFF. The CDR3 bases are TGCGCCAGCAGCTTGGTGGTAGCGGCTAACACCGGGGAGCTGTTTTTT.

The CDR3 loop is CASSSTGQLTDTQYF. Here the CDR3 DNA reads TGTGCCAGCAGCTCAACGGGACAGCTCACAGATACGCAGTATTTT. The rearrangement uses TRBV27 and TRBJ2-3; 7 bases match TRBD1. After removal of 6 bases from V and 2 bases from J, the junction contained 8 bases not matched to a gene. The CDR3 sequence is 15 residues long. Germline CDR1 is MNHEY and CDR2 is SMNVEV (reference sequence).

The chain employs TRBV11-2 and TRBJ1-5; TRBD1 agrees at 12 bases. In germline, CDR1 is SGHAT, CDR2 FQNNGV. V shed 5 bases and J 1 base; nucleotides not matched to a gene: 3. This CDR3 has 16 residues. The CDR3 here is CASSHGTGGSNQPQHF. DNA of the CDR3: TGTGCCAGCAGCCACGGGACAGGGGGCAGCAATCAGCCCCAGCATTTT.

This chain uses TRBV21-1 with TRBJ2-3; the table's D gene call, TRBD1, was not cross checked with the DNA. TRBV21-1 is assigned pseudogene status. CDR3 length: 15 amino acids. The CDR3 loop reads CASSPRDRGTDTQYF. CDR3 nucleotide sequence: TGTGCCAGCAGCCCACGGGACAGGGGCACAGATACGCAGTATTTT.

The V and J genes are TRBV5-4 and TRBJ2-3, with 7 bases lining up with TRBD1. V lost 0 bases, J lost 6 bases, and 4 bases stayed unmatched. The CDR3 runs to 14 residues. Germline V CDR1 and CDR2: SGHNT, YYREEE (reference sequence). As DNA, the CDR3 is TGTGCCAGCAGCTTGGTAGGGGGCGCGGATACGCAGTATTTT. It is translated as CASSLVGGADTQYF.

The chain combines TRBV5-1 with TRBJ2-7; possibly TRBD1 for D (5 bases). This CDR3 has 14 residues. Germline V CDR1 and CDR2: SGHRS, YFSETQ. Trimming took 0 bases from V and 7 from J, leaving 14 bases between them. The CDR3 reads CASSLGMGLGEQYF. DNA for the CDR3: TGCGCCAGCAGCTTGGGTATGGGGCTAGGGGAGCAGTACTTC. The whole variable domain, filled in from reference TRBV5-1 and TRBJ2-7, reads KAGVTQTPRYLIKTRGQQVTLSCSPISGHRSVSWYQQTPGQGLQFLFEYFSETQRNKGNFPGRFSGRQFSNSRSEMNVSTLELGDSALYLCASSLGMGLGEQYFGPGTRLTVT.

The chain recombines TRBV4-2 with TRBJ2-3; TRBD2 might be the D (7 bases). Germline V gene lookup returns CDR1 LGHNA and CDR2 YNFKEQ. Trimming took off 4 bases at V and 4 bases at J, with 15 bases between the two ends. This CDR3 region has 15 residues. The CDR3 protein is CASSPTGGQSDTQYF. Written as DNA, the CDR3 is TGTGCCAGCAGCCCCACGGGGGGCCAATCAGATACGCAGTATTTT.

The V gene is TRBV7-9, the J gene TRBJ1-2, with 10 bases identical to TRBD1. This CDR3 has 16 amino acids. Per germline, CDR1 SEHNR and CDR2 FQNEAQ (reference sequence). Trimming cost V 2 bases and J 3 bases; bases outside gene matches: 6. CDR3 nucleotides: TGTGCCAGCAGCTTATGGGGGACAGGGGCGGACTATGGCTACACCTTC. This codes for CASSLWGTGADYGYTF.